The 28 T cell receptor beta chains below come from one sample, sequenced in a study of shared clonotypes between healthy human individuals. The naive CD8 population came from CD45RO-negative cells selected for CCR7, without terminally differentiated effector memory CD45RA+ cells. Sequenced by immunoSEQ multiplex PCR; TCRdb stores in-frame clones only, minus some. The repertoire includes about 2.1 million clones, about 93% of them detected once, and roughly 1.7% sits in the top ten. The specimen sequenced was naive CD8+ T cells from PBMCs. The receptors originated from a young man in good health. Some clones in this sample may be carry-over from other donors' samples.

This clone was recorded once. CDR3 loop: CASSPRGPSYEQYF. Written as DNA, the CDR3 is TGTGCCAGCAGCCCCCGTGGGCCCTCCTACGAGCAGTACTTC. This chain joins TRBV27 and TRBJ2-7; D remains ambiguous. CDR3 length equals 14 residues. Germline V gene data show CDR1 as MNHEY and CDR2 as SMNVEV (reference sequence). Deletions cut 6 bases from V and 0 bases from J, with 12 bases between.

As to this clone: The identical CDR3 is also encoded by other nucleotide sequences in the sample. This rearrangement joins TRBV9 to TRBJ1-1; unclear D gene. V was trimmed by 0 bases and J by 6 bases, leaving 3 bases between them. CDR3 length: 11 amino acids. Germline-derived CDR1 and CDR2 are SGDLS and YYNGEE. CDR3 loop: CASSVGPEAFF. CDR3 DNA sequence: TGTGCCAGCAGCGTAGGACCTGAAGCTTTCTTT.

The rearrangement uses TRBV6-6 and TRBJ2-7; D not certain. The CDR3 length is 13 residues. Germline V gives CDR1 MNHNY, CDR2 SVGAGI (reference sequence). The ends were cut back, 6 bases at V and 7 bases at J, with 16 bases in the middle. The CDR3 bases are TGTGCCAGCAGCTTCGGTGTCAGTGCGGAGCAGTACTTC. It translates to CASSFGVSAEQYF.

The chain has TRBV5-1 and TRBJ2-7, with 10 positions matching TRBD1. The junction had 5 bases not matched to a gene; V was cut back by 1 base and J by 7 bases. The CDR3 is made up of 14 amino acids. Germline V gene data show CDR1 as SGHRS and CDR2 as YFSETQ. CDR3 DNA sequence: TGCGCCAGCAGCTTGTTAGACAGGGGGCGTGAGCAGTACTTC. Translated: CASSLLDRGREQYF.

For this clone: The junction differs from germline at one of its ends, possibly a read error. The gene calls are TRBV4-1 and TRBJ2-7; the D is unclear. This CDR3 is built from 11 residues. From germline, CDR1 is MGHRA and CDR2 YSYEKL. CDR3 coding DNA: TGCGCCAGCAGTGAGTCCTCCGAGCAGTACTTC. Protein: CASSESSEQYF.

The chain joins TRBV7-2 to TRBJ2-1; D remains ambiguous. Deletions cut 1 base from V and 8 bases from J, with 6 bases between. The CDR3 runs 12 residues. The germline V gene has CDR1 SGHTA and CDR2 FQGNSA. The CDR3 DNA is TGTGCCAGCAGCTTAGTTGCATATGAGCAGTTCTTC. This sequence encodes CASSLVAYEQFF.

The rearrangement uses TRBV28 and TRBJ2-1; no clear D. Trimming shortened V by 6 bases and J by 0 bases, and 15 bases separated the two germline ends. The CDR3 has 16 residues. The V gene's germline CDR1 is MDHEN and CDR2 SYDVKM. In nucleotides, the CDR3 is TGTGCCAGCAGCGATAGAATCCCCTACTCCTACAATGAGCAGTTCTTC. The encoded protein is CASSDRIPYSYNEQFF.

The chain has TRBV7-3 and TRBJ2-1; TRBD1 aligns across 7 bases. This CDR3 has 15 residues. Germline V gene lookup returns CDR1 SGHTA and CDR2 FQGTGA. Losses at the gene ends were 2 bases for V and 7 bases for J; bases not matched to a gene: 8. CDR3 nucleotide sequence: TGTGCCAGCAGCTTAGGCCCGCCAGGGGGAAATGAGCAGTTCTTC. As protein: CASSLGPPGGNEQFF. The variable domain in full, completed from reference TRBV7-3 and TRBJ2-1, reads GAGVSQTPSNKVTEKGKYVELRCDPISGHTALYWYRQSLGQGPEFLIYFQGTGAADDSGLPNDRFFAVRPEGSVSTLKIQRTERGDSAVYLCASSLGPPGGNEQFFGPGTRLTVL.

This clone was found a few times. This CDR3 is also generated by other DNA sequences in the sample. This rearrangement joins TRBV9 to TRBJ1-5; 8 bases line up with TRBD1. The CDR3 spans 14 residues. V dropped 5 bases and J dropped 0; count of bases not matched to a gene: 1. Germline CDR1 reads SGDLS; CDR2 reads YYNGEE. The CDR3 sequence: CASSGQGSNQPQHF. The CDR3 coding sequence is TGTGCCAGCAGTGGACAGGGTAGCAATCAGCCCCAGCATTTT.

The chain carries TRBV7-9 and TRBJ1-2, with 7 positions matching TRBD1. This CDR3 comprises 14 residues. The germline V gene encodes CDR1 SEHNR and CDR2 FQNEAQ (reference sequence). V lost 6 bases and J lost 4; bases outside the gene matches: 8. In DNA form, the CDR3 reads TGTGCCAGCAGTTACGGGACAGCCTTCTATGGCTACACCTTC. Its translation: CASSYGTAFYGYTF.

This clone was recorded once. V and J are TRBV6-1 and TRBJ1-3; D not resolved. Germline CDR1 is MNHNS and CDR2 is SASEGT. V gave up 4 bases and J gave up 3 bases, with 10 bases separating them. The CDR3 spans 14 residues. The CDR3 region has the DNA TGTGCCAGCAGTGGGATTGGGTTTGGAAACACCATATATTTT. Translated: CASSGIGFGNTIYF.

The rearrangement uses TRBV1 and TRBJ1-1; TRBD1, as called in the table, went unchecked against the DNA. TRBV1 has pseudogene status. The CDR3 length is 19 residues. The chain's CDR3 is CTSRPPPKGRGSTNTEAFF. Here the CDR3 DNA reads TGCACCAGCAGACCCCCGCCCAAGGGCAGGGGGAGTACGAACACTGAAGCTTTCTTT.

In the case of this clone: The junction shows a germline mismatch at one end, possibly a read error. The gene calls are TRBV10-3 and TRBJ2-7; 8 nucleotides align to TRBD2. Germline-derived CDR1 and CDR2 are ENHRY and SYGVKD. This CDR3 is 13 amino acids long. The CDR3 protein is CASSPGTSYEQYF. CDR3 in DNA: TGTGCCAGCAGTCCGGGGACTAGCTACGAGCAGTACTTC.

About this clone itself: Other DNA sequences in this sample translate to the same CDR3. The chain recombines TRBV4-1 with TRBJ2-7; TRBD1 agrees at 7 bases. In germline, CDR1 is MGHRA, CDR2 YSYEKL. CDR3 length equals 14 residues. V lost 1 base to trimming and J lost 4 bases; unmatched junction nucleotides: 4. CDR3 amino acids: CASSQGQGIYEQYF. The CDR3 DNA is TGCGCCAGCAGCCAAGGACAGGGTATATACGAGCAGTACTTC.

The chain has TRBV7-9 and TRBJ1-2; TRBD1 matches 8 bases. Germline trimming cut 1 base from V and 8 bases from J; bases unmatched to any gene: 9. The germline gives CDR1 SEHNR, CDR2 FQNEAQ (reference sequence). This CDR3 comprises 15 residues. The CDR3 loop is CASSLGSPGQGGYTF. The CDR3, as DNA: TGTGCCAGCAGCTTAGGAAGCCCCGGACAGGGAGGCTACACCTTC.

The rearrangement uses TRBV29-1 and TRBJ1-2, with D possibly being TRBD1 (5 bases). CDR1 SQVTM and CDR2 ANQGSEA come from the germline V gene. The CDR3 runs to 19 residues. The V gene lost 1 base and the J gene lost 8 bases, with 32 bases spanning the gap. The CDR3 bases are TGCAGCGTTGAAGGTTTAGGAGGATTGGGGCCAGGGCTGGGAACGGGCTACACCTTC. This sequence encodes CSVEGLGGLGPGLGTGYTF.

The chain couples TRBV28 to TRBJ2-1, with 9 bases identical to TRBD2. Germline CDR1 and CDR2: MDHEN and SYDVKM. This CDR3 has 16 amino acids. V was clipped by 4 bases and J by 3 bases; unmatched bases: 7. Here the CDR3 DNA reads TGTGCCAGCAGTTCGACTCTGACTAGCGGCTACAATGAGCAGTTCTTC. Amino acid sequence: CASSSTLTSGYNEQFF.

V usage is TRBV19 and J usage is TRBJ2-7; D is unclear. Trimming took off 3 bases at V and 3 bases at J, with 12 bases between the two ends. Germline assignment: CDR1 LNHDA and CDR2 SQIVND (reference sequence). This CDR3 has 14 amino acids. Here the CDR3 DNA reads TGTGCCAGTAGTATTCGGCTAGATCTCTACGAGCAGTACTTC. Its protein product is CASSIRLDLYEQYF.

The count of this clone is one. The V and J genes are TRBV27 and TRBJ2-7; TRBD2 agrees at 7 bases. The V gene's germline CDR1 is MNHEY and CDR2 SMNVEV (reference sequence). The junction had 10 bases not matched to a gene; V was cut back by 5 bases and J by 6 bases. CDR3 length: 14 amino acids. Here the CDR3 reads CASSPGLVFREQYF. CDR3 in DNA: TGTGCCAGCAGTCCCGGACTAGTTTTCCGCGAGCAGTACTTC.

This clone appeared once. This rearrangement joins TRBV7-9 to TRBJ2-7; 12 bases line up with TRBD2. CDR1 SEHNR and CDR2 FQNEAQ come from the germline V gene (reference sequence). This CDR3 spans 18 amino acids. J lost 3 bases, V lost 4 bases, and 13 bases had no gene match. This CDR3 reads CASSSFLAGGPGVYEQYF. CDR3 DNA sequence: TGTGCCAGCAGCTCGTTTCTAGCGGGAGGGCCCGGAGTCTACGAGCAGTACTTC.

The genes are TRBV6-5 and TRBJ1-1; D is unclear. V lost 5 bases and J 0 bases, leaving 10 bases between the germline ends. Germline V gene lookup returns CDR1 MNHEY and CDR2 SVGAGI. This CDR3 region has 14 residues. DNA of the CDR3: TGTGCCAGCAGTGAGGACGGTTTGAACACTGAAGCTTTCTTT. Translated, it gives CASSEDGLNTEAFF.

The chain combines TRBV7-9 with TRBJ2-7; D is possibly TRBD2 (5 bases). Deletions cut 5 bases from V and 0 bases from J, with 11 bases between. Germline CDR1 is SEHNR and CDR2 is FQNEAQ (reference sequence). This CDR3 contains 14 residues. CDR3: CASSGLSSSYEQYF. In DNA form, the CDR3 reads TGTGCCAGCAGCGGACTCTCTAGCTCCTACGAGCAGTACTTC.

The CDR3 here is CASSVGLAGGEQETQYF. CDR3 nucleotide sequence: TGTGCCAGCAGCGTAGGGCTAGCGGGAGGAGAACAAGAGACCCAGTACTTC. The rearrangement links TRBV9 to TRBJ2-5, with 11 bases fitting TRBD2. With V trimmed by 0 bases and J by 2 bases, 6 bases remained unmatched. In germline, CDR1 is SGDLS, CDR2 YYNGEE. The CDR3 spans 17 residues.

The count of this clone is one. The chain's CDR3 is CASSNNGDLGETQYF. The CDR3 DNA follows: TGTGCCAGCAGCAATAATGGGGACTTGGGAGAGACCCAGTACTTC. The J gene is TRBJ2-5, the V gene TRBV27; possibly TRBD2 for D (6 bases). Germline V gene sequence: CDR1 MNHEY, CDR2 SMNVEV (reference sequence). The CDR3 has 15 amino acids. The ends were cut back, 6 bases at V and 4 bases at J, with 18 bases in the middle.

V usage is TRBV10-1 and J usage is TRBJ2-7; TRBD2 matches 7 bases. Unmatched junction bases numbered 9, after V lost 1 base and J lost 3 bases. Germline V gene lookup returns CDR1 WNHNN and CDR2 SYGVQD (reference sequence). The CDR3 spans 16 residues. The CDR3 sequence is CASSEYSGGRFYEQYF. For the CDR3, the DNA is TGCGCCAGCAGTGAGTATTCCGGCGGGAGATTCTACGAGCAGTACTTC.

J is TRBJ1-5 and V is TRBV28, with a possible D match to TRBD1 (5 bases). The V end was cut by 2 bases, the J end by 0 bases, with 14 bases between. In germline, CDR1 is MDHEN, CDR2 SYDVKM. The length of the CDR3 is 17 residues. This CDR3 reads CASSLGGRLYSNQPQHF. As DNA, the CDR3 is TGTGCCAGCAGTTTAGGGGGACGTTTGTATAGCAATCAGCCCCAGCATTTT.

The chain has TRBV27 and TRBJ2-1; possibly TRBD2 for D (6 bases). Germline V gene lookup returns CDR1 MNHEY and CDR2 SMNVEV (reference sequence). CDR3 size: 16 residues. Trimming took off 6 bases at V and 4 bases at J, with 19 bases between the two ends. CDR3 DNA sequence: TGTGCCAGCAGCCCCCTGGTGACTAGTGGGTACAATGAGCAGTTCTTC. Its protein is CASSPLVTSGYNEQFF.

This clone came up a few times. CDR3: CASVGRDTGELFF. The CDR3 DNA follows: TGTGCCAGTGTGGGACGGGACACCGGGGAGCTGTTTTTT. The chain links TRBV19 to TRBJ2-2; D may be TRBD1 or TRBD2 (5 bases each). There are 13 residues in the CDR3. Trimming shortened V by 8 bases and J by 3 bases, and 10 bases separated the two germline ends. The V gene's germline CDR1 is LNHDA and CDR2 SQIVND (reference sequence).